This TCR beta chain was sequenced during a study of shared clonotypes between healthy human individuals. Comment on this clone: Its target is not known.

Germline V lookup: CDR1 LGHNT, CDR2 FRNRAP. Trimming left V 6 bases short and J 10 bases short, with 16 bases between. The CDR3 is 13 residues long. Naive CD8 cells, CD45RO-negative and positively selected for CCR7, excluded terminally differentiated effector memory CD45RA+ cells. Study outcomes and limitations: Of the naive CD4 clonotypes, roughly 5.5% were shared across a handful of donors. Rarefaction curves obtained for sorted subsets showed sequencing incomplete despite large depth.

Libraries were prepared by immunoSEQ multiplex PCR; TCRdb keeps only in-frame clonotypes and omits some of them. Of around 2,100,000 clones in the sample, over 85% were seen once. Sequencing input: naive CD8+ T cells sorted from blood. The receptor was derived from a man younger than 30 in good health. The V call is TRBV12-5, the J call TRBJ2-1, with D hard to call. The CDR3 sequence: CASGPDLTDEQFF. The CDR3, as DNA: TGTGCTAGTGGCCCGGACCTCACGGACGAGCAGTTCTTC.